This T cell receptor beta chain appears in the sequencing data of a study of early T cells in non-severe SARS-CoV-2 infection. Each CDR3 protein is one row after TCRdb ran MiXCR on the 5' RACE reads. The table has tens of thousands of distinct CDR3 sequences, more than 12% seen once. Germline CDR1 reads LGHNA; CDR2 reads YNFKEQ. V was pared by 2 bases and J by 6 bases, with 10 bases between. CDR3 size: 14 residues. This clonotype was picked up a small number of times. The receptor was isolated from an adult who was a healthcare worker with PCR-confirmed SARS-CoV-2 infection or an uninfected control (not recorded which). The chain links TRBV4-2 to TRBJ2-2; no clear D. Material: whole blood. The CDR3 loop is CASSQPDSPGELFF. The DNA of the CDR3 is TGTGCCAGCAGCCAACCCGATAGCCCCGGGGAGCTGTTTTTT.